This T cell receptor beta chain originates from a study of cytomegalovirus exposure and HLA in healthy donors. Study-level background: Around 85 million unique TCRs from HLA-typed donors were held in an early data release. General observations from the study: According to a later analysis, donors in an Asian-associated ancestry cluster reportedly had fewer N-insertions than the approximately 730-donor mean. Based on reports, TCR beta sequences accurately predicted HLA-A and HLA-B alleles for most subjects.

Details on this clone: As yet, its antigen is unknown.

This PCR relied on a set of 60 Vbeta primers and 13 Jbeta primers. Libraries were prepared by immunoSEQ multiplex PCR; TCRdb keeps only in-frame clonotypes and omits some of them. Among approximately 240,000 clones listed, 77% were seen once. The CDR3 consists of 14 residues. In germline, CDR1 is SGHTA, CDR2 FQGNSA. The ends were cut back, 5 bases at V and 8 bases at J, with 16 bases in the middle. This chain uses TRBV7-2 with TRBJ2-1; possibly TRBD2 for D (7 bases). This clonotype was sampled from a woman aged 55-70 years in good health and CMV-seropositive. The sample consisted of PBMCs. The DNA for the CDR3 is TGTGCCAGCAGCCCAGGGGTAGCGGGCTATGAGCAGTTCTTC. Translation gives CASSPGVAGYEQFF.